Given below is one T cell receptor (beta chain) in context. This entry comes from a study of blood T cell repertoires in COVID-19. The protocol was immunoSEQ multiplex PCR, while the TCRdb copy is restricted to in-frame clones and leaves out a portion. The profile covers about 170,000 clones, with roughly nine tenths appearing a single time and roughly 7.3% taken by the ten largest. The germline V and J ends were trimmed by 0 bases and 11 bases, with 10 bases remaining between them. The V gene's germline CDR1 is SGHAT and CDR2 FQNNGV. The CDR3 contains 12 residues. Input material: peripheral blood. The sequence was collected from a woman older than 75 in a cohort sampled during active or convalescent COVID-19. The chain combines TRBV11-2 with TRBJ1-1, with D perhaps matching TRBD1 (5 bases). CDR3 in amino acids: CASSLDRGSAFF. The CDR3 DNA sequence: TGTGCCAGCAGCTTAGATCGGGGGTCCGCTTTCTTT.